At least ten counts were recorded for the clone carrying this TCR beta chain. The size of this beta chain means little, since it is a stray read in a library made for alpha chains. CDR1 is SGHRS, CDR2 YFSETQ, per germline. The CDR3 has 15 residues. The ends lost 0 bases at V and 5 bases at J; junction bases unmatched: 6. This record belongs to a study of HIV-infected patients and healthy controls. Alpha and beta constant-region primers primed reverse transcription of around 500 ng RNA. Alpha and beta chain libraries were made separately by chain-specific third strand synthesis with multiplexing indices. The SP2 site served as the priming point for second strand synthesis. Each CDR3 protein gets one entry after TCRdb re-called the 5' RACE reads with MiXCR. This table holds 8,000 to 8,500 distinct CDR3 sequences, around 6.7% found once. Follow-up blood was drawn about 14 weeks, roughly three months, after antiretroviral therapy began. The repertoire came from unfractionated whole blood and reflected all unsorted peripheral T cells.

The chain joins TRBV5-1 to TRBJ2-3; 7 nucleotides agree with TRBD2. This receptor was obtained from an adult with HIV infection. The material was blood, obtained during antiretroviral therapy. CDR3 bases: TGCGCCAGCAGCTTGGGTTCGGGAGGCGTAGATACGCAGTATTTT. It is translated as CASSLGSGGVDTQYF.